The clone carrying this TCR beta chain was counted once. Its antigen remains unknown. This sample is part of a study of cytomegalovirus exposure and HLA in healthy donors. Broader study findings: Reportedly, diagnosis of cytomegalovirus status by the classifier showed high specificity and sensitivity.

Repertoires were generated with immunoSEQ multiplex PCR, while TCRdb's copy carries only in-frame clones and drops some. This sample has 170,000 or so clones, with 84% found just once. Sequenced input: PBMCs. This sequence originates from a woman under 30 in good health and CMV-seropositive.

Here the CDR3 DNA reads TGTGCCAGCAGCTTAGATAGGCAGGGGGCCTACGAGCAGTACTTC. It yields the protein CASSLDRQGAYEQYF. The chain couples TRBV7-8 to TRBJ2-7; 7 bases are a match to TRBD1. Germline V gene sequence: CDR1 SGHVS, CDR2 FQNEAQ. V shed 1 base and J 2 bases; nucleotides not matched to a gene: 5. The length of the CDR3 is 15 residues.